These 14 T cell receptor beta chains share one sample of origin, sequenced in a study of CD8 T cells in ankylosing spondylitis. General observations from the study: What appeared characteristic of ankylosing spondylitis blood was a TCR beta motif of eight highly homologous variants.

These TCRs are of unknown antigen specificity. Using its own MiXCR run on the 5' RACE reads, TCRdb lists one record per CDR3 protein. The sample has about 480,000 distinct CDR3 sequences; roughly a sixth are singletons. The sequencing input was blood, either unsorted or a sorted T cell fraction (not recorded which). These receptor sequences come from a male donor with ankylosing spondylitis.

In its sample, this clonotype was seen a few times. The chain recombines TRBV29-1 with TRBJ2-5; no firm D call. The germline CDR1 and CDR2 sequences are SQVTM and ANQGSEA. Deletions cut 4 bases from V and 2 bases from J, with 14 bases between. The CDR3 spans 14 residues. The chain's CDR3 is CSVVGRLIQETQYF. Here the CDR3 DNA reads TGCAGCGTTGTTGGCCGGCTGATACAAGAGACCCAGTACTTC.

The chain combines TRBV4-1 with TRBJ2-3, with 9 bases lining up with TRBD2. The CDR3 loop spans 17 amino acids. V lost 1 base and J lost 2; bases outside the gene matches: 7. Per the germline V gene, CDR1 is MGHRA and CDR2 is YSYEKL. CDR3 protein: CASSQAWTSVATDTQYF. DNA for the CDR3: TGCGCCAGCAGCCAAGCCTGGACTAGCGTGGCCACAGATACGCAGTATTTT.

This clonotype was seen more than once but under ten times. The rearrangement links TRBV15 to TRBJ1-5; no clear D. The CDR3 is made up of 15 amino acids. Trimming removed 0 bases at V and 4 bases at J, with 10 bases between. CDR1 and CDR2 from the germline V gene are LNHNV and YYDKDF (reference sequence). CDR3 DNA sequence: TGTGCCACCAGCAGAGACAAGGGATGGAATCAGCCCCAGCATTTT. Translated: CATSRDKGWNQPQHF.

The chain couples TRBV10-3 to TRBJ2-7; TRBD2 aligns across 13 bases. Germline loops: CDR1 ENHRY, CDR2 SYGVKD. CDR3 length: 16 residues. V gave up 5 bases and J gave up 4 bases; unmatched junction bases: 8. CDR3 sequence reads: CAISKLAGGTNYEQYF. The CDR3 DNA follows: TGTGCCATCAGTAAACTAGCGGGAGGGACCAATTACGAGCAGTACTTC.

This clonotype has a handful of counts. The CDR3 here is CASNSDARHTDTQYF. The CDR3 nucleotides read TGCGCCAGCAACTCGGACGCCCGGCACACAGATACGCAGTATTTT. J is TRBJ2-3 and V is TRBV5-1; no clear D gene. There are 15 residues in the CDR3. Trimming left V 6 bases short and J 2 bases short, with 16 bases between. Germline loops: CDR1 SGHRS, CDR2 YFSETQ.

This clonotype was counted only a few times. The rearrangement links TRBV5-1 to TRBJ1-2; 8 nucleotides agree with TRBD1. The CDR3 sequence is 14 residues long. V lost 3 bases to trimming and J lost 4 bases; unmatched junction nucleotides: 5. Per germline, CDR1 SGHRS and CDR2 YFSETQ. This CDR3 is CASSSVGQGYGYTF. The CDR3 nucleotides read TGCGCCAGCAGCTCCGTCGGACAGGGCTATGGCTACACCTTC.

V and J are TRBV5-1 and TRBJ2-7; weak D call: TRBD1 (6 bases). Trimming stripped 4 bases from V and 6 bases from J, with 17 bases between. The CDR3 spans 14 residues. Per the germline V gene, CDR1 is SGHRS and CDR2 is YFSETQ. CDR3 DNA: TGCGCCAGCAGCGGGGCTGGGGGCCAATCCGAGCAGTACTTC. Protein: CASSGAGGQSEQYF.

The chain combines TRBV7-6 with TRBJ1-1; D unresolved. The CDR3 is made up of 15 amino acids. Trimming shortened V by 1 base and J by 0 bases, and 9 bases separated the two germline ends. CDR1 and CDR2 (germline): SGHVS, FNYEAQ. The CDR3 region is CASSLDGSLNTEAFF. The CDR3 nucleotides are TGTGCCAGCAGCTTAGACGGGTCATTGAACACTGAAGCTTTCTTT.

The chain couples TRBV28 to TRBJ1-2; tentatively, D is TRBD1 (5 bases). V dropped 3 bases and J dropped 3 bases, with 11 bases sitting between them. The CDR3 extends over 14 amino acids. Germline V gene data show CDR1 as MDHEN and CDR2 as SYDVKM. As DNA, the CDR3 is TGTGCCAGCAGTTTGGTAGGGGATCACTATGGCTACACCTTC. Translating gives CASSLVGDHYGYTF.

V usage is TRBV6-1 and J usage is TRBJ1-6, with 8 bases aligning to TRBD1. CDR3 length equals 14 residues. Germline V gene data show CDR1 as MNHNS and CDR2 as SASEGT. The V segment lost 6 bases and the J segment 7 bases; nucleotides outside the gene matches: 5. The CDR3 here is CASRKTGENSPLHF. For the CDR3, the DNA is TGTGCCAGCAGAAAGACAGGGGAGAATTCACCCCTCCACTTT.

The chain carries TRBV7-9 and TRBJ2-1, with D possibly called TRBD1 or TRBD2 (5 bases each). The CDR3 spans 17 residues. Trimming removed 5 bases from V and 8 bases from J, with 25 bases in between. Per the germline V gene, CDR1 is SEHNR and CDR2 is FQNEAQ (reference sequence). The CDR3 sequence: CASSPSVGARGMDEQFF. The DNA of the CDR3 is TGTGCCAGCAGCCCAAGCGTAGGGGCCCGGGGAATGGATGAGCAGTTCTTC.

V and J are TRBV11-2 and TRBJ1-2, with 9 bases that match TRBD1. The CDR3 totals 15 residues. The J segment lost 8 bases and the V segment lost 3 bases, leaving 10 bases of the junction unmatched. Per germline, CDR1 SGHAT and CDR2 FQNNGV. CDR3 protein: CASSLPTGGLKGYTF. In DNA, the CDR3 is TGTGCCAGCAGCTTGCCAACAGGGGGCCTTAAGGGCTACACCTTC.

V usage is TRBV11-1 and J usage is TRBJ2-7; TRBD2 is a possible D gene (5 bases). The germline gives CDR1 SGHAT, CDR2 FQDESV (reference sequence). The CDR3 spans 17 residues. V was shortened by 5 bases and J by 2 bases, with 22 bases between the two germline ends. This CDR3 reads CASSPPQAALGPYEQYF. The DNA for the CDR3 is TGTGCCAGCAGCCCGCCGCAAGCCGCACTAGGTCCCTACGAGCAGTACTTC.

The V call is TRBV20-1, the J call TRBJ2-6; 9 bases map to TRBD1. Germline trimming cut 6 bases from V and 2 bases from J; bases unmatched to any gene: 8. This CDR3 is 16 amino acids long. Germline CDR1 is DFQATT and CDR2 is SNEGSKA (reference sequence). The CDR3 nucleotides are TGCAGTGCCACACCCGGGACAGGGACTGGGGCCAACGTCCTGACTTTC. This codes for CSATPGTGTGANVLTF.